This T cell receptor beta chain appears in the sequencing data of a study of cytomegalovirus exposure and HLA in healthy donors. Study results and caveats: As was reported, the HLA-A and HLA-B alleles of most subjects were accurately predicted from TCR beta sequences. In an earlier analysis, about 87% or about 30%: the productive usage of most TCR beta V segments.

The CDR3 is 12 residues long. V was trimmed by 5 bases and J by 6 bases, leaving 11 bases between them. Germline V lookup: CDR1 SNHLY, CDR2 FYNNEI. This clone was detected a few times. Its antigen is unidentified. PCR primers comprised 60 Vbeta and 13 Jbeta primers. TCRdb keeps only in-frame clones here, not all; method: immunoSEQ multiplex PCR. The sample contains approximately 140,000 clones, about 80% of which appear only once. The chain employs TRBV2 and TRBJ2-7; possible D gene TRBD1, 6 bases. Sequencing was performed on PBMCs. The receptor's source is a middle-aged man in good health and CMV-seropositive. The CDR3 DNA reads as TGTGCCAGCAGTCAGCAGGGGAGCGAGCAGTACTTC. The encoded protein is CASSQQGSEQYF.